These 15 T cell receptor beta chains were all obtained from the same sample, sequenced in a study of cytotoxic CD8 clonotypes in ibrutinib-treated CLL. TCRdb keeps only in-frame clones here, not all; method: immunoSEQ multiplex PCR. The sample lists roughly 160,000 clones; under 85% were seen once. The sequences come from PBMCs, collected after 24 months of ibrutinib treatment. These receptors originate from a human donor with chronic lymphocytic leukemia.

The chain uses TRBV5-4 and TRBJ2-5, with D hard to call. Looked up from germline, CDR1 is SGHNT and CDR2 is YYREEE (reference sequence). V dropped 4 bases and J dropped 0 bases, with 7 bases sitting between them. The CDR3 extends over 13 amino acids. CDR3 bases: TGTGCCAGCAGCCCGACATACCAAGAGACCCAGTACTTC. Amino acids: CASSPTYQETQYF.

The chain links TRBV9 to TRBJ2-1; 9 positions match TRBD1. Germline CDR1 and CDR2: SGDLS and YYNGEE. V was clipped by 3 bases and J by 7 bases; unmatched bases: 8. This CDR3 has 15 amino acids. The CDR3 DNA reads TGTGCCAGCAGCGGTACCGGGACAGGGTCGAATGAGCAGTTCTTC. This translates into CASSGTGTGSNEQFF.

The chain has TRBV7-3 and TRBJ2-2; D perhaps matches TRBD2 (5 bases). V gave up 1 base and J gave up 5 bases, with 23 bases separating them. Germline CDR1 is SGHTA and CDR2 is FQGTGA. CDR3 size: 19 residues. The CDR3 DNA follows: TGTGCCAGCAGCTTAAGTGAATGGTCGATAACTAGTGGGACCGGGGAGCTGTTTTTT. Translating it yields CASSLSEWSITSGTGELFF. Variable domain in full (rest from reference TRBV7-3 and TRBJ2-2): GAGVSQTPSNKVTEKGKYVELRCDPISGHTALYWYRQSLGQGPEFLIYFQGTGAADDSGLPNDRFFAVRPEGSVSTLKIQRTERGDSAVYLCASSLSEWSITSGTGELFFGEGSRLTVL.

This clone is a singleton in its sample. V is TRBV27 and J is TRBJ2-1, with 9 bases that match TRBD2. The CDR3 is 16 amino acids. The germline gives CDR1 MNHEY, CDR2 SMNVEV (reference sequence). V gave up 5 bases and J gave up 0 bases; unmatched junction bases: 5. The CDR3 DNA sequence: TGTGCCAGCAGTCCATTAGCGGGAGCCTCCTACAATGAGCAGTTCTTC. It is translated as CASSPLAGASYNEQFF.

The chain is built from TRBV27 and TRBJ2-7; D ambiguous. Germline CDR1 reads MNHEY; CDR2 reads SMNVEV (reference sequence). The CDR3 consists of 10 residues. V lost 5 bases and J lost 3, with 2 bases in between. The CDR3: CASSLYEQYF. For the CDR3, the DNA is TGTGCCAGCAGTCTCTACGAGCAGTACTTC.

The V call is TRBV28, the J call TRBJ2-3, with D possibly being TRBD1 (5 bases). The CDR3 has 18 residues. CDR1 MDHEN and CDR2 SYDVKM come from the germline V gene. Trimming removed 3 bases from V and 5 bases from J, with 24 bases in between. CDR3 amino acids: CASSFGNRIAGYIDTQYF. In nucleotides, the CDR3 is TGTGCCAGCAGTTTTGGAAACAGGATCGCAGGATATATAGATACGCAGTATTTT.

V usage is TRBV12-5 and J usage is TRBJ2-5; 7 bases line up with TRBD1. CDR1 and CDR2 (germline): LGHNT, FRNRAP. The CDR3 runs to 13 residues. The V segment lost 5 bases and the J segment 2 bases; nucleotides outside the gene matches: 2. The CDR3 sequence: CASGKGQQETQYF. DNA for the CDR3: TGTGCTAGTGGTAAGGGACAGCAAGAGACCCAGTACTTC.

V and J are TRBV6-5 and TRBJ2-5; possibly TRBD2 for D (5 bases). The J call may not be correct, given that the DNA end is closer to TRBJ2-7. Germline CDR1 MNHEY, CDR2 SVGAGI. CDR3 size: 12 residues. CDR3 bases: TGTGCCAGCAGTTACGCGGGTTACGAGCAGTACTTC. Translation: CASSYAGYEQYF.

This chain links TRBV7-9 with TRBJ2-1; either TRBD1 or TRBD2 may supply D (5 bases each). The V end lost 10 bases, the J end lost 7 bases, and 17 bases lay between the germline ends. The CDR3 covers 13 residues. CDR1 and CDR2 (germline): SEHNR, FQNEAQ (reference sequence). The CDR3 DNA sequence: TGTGCCATAGGGGTCCCGGGCGGGAATGAGCAGTTCTTC. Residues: CAIGVPGGNEQFF.

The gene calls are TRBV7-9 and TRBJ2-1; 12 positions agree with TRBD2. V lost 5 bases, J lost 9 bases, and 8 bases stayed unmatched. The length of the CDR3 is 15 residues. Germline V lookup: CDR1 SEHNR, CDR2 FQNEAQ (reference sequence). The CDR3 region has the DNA TGTGCCAGCAGCCTGACTAGCGGGAGAGTTGGTGAGCAGTTCTTC. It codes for CASSLTSGRVGEQFF.

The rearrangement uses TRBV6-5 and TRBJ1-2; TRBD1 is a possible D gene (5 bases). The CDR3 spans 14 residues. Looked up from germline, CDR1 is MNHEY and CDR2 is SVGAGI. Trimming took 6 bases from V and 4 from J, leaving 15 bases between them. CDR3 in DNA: TGTGCCAGCAGGGGGGGAAGCTTCCCCTATGGCTACACCTTC. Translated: CASRGGSFPYGYTF.

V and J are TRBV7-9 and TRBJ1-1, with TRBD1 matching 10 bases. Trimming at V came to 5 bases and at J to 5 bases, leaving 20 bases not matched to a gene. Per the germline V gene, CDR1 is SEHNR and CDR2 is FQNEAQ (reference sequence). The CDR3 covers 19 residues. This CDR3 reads CASSIWTGGAGLRDTEAFF. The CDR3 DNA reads TGTGCCAGCAGCATTTGGACAGGGGGTGCCGGTTTAAGGGATACTGAAGCTTTCTTT.

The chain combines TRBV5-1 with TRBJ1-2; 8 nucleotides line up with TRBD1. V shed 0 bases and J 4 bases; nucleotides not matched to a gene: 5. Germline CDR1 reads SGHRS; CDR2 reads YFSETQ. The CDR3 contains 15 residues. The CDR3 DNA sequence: TGCGCCAGCAGCTTGGTCCGGACAGGGAGCTATGGCTACACCTTC. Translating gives CASSLVRTGSYGYTF.

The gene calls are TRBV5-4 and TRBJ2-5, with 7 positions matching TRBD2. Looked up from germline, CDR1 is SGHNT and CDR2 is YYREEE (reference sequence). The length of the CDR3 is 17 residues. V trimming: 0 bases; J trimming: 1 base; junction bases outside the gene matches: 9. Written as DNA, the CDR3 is TGTGCCAGCAGCTTGGGGGGAGGGCGGCATGCCCAAGAGACCCAGTACTTC. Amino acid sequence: CASSLGGGRHAQETQYF.

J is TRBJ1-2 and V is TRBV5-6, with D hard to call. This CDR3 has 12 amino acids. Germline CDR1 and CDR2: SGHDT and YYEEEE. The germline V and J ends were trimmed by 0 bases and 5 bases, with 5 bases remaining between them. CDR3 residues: CASSLEGYGYTF. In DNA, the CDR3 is TGTGCCAGCAGCTTGGAAGGTTATGGCTACACCTTC.